This T cell receptor (beta chain) is from a study of blood T cells in healthy people across ages. A note on this clonotype: Its antigen is not known.

A second PCR of 7 to 11 cycles used a sample-barcoded 5' primer and a J-beta primer mix. In TCRdb, the 5' RACE reads were re-called with MiXCR into one record per CDR3 protein. The sample lists 890,000 or so distinct CDR3 sequences; approximately 59% were seen once. Study results and limitations: Researchers said unsorted PBMCs prevented a conclusive naive versus antigen-experienced comparison. TCR beta diversity, measured per million T cells, fell in a roughly linear way with age.

The source is a man aged 25-40 years in good health. Sequenced sample: blood.

This CDR3 is CASSPRGTDGETQYF. The CDR3 nucleotides are TGTGCCAGCAGCCCCCGGGGTACGGATGGGGAGACCCAGTACTTC. The rearrangement links TRBV7-2 to TRBJ2-4, with a tentative D call TRBD2 (5 bases). The J call may be wrong; the DNA end is better matched by TRBJ2-5. The CDR3 has 15 residues. The V gene's germline CDR1 is SGHTA and CDR2 FQGNSA.